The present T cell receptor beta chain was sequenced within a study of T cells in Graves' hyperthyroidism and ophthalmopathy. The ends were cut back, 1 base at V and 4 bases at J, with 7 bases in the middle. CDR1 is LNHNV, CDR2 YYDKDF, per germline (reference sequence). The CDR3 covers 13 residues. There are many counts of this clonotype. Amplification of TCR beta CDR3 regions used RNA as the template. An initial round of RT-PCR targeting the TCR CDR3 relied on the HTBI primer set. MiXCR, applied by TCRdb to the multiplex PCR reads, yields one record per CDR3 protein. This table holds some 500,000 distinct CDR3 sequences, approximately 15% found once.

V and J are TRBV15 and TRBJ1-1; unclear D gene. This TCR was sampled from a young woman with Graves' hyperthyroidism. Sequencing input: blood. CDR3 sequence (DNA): TGTGCCACCAGCAGAGTGGGGTTCACTGAAGCTTTCTTT. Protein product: CATSRVGFTEAFF. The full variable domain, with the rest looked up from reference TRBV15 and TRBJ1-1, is DAMVIQNPRYQVTQFGKPVTLSCSQTLNHNVMYWYQQKSSQAPKLLFHYYDKDFNNEADTPDNFQSRRPNTSFCFLDIRSPGLGDTAMYLCATSRVGFTEAFFGQGTRLTVV.